Following are 5 T cell receptor beta chains from one sample sequenced in a study of blood T cell repertoires in COVID-19. Here immunoSEQ multiplex PCR was the method, and the copy in TCRdb shows in-frame clones only, minus some. The data contain about half a million clones, less than 90% of them singletons. Sequencing was done on a sample of PBMCs or T cells enriched from blood (not recorded which). These TCRs come from an older woman who had recovered from COVID-19.

This clone was detected a few times. The gene calls are TRBV5-8 and TRBJ2-3; tentative D call: TRBD1 (5 bases). Trimming took 3 bases from V and 5 from J, leaving 13 bases between them. The germline CDR1 and CDR2 sequences are SGHTS and YDEGEE. This CDR3 has 14 amino acids. The CDR3 nucleotides are TGTGCCAGCAGCTCCCAGGGATTTGAAGATACGCAGTATTTT. It translates to CASSSQGFEDTQYF.

V usage is TRBV12-5 and J usage is TRBJ2-2; 8 bases align to TRBD2. Germline V lookup: CDR1 LGHNT, CDR2 FRNRAP. The CDR3 is 16 amino acids. J lost 7 bases, V lost 3 bases, and 10 bases had no gene match. The CDR3 DNA sequence: TGTGCTAGTGGTTTCCCCATGGGACTAGTTGGCGGGGAGCTGTTTTTT. Its translation is CASGFPMGLVGGELFF.

This chain links TRBV19 with TRBJ1-5; D is possibly TRBD1 (6 bases). The CDR3 has 15 amino acids. Germline V lookup: CDR1 LNHDA, CDR2 SQIVND (reference sequence). V was cut by 5 bases and J by 5 bases, with 16 bases left in between. The CDR3 sequence is CASSDGAGAYQPQHF. CDR3 nucleotides: TGTGCCAGTAGTGATGGGGCAGGGGCTTATCAGCCCCAGCATTTT.

This clone was seen a single time. The chain employs TRBV9 and TRBJ2-2; TRBD1 matches 9 bases. V trimming: 4 bases; J trimming: 7 bases; junction bases outside the gene matches: 8. The CDR3 covers 15 residues. In germline, CDR1 is SGDLS, CDR2 YYNGEE. In DNA, the CDR3 is TGTGCCAGCAGCCGTAGTGGGACAGGGCTCGGGGAGCTGTTTTTT. It specifies CASSRSGTGLGELFF.

This clone was picked up one time. This chain links TRBV6-6 with TRBJ2-2; 9 bases are shared with TRBD2. Per germline, CDR1 MNHNY and CDR2 SVGAGI (reference sequence). The CDR3 loop spans 16 amino acids. V lost 8 bases to trimming and J lost 1 base; unmatched junction nucleotides: 8. This CDR3 reads CASSQTAGGNTGELFF. The CDR3 coding sequence is TGTGCCAGCTCACAAACAGCGGGGGGGAACACCGGGGAGCTGTTTTTT.